This TCR beta chain is drawn from a study of shared clonotypes between healthy human individuals. Assay: immunoSEQ multiplex PCR; the TCRdb copy retains only in-frame clones and omits some. The data contain around 2,000,000 clones, 85% to 95% of them singletons. CDR1 and CDR2 (germline): MNHEY, SVGAGI. This CDR3 is built from 16 residues. Trimming cost V 4 bases and J 4 bases; bases outside gene matches: 9. The sequenced sample consisted of naive CD4+ T cells sorted from blood. Documented subset: CD45RA+ positively selected. V usage is TRBV6-5 and J usage is TRBJ1-1; 10 bases map to TRBD1. The receptor comes from a man in his late teens or twenties in good health. The CDR3 sequence is CASSFRQGARGTEAFF. CDR3 nucleotides: TGTGCCAGCAGTTTCAGACAGGGGGCGCGGGGCACTGAAGCTTTCTTT.